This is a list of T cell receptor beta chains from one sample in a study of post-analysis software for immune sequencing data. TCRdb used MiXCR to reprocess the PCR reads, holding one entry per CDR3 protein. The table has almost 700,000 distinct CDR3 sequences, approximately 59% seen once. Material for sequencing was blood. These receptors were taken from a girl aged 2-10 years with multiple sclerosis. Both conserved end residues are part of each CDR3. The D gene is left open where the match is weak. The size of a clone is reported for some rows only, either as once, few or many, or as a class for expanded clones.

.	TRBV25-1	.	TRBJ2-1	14	CASSDTAPSYEQFF	TGTGCCAGCAGTGACACGGCCCCTTCCTATGAGCAGTTCTTC
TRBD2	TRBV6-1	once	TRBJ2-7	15	CASRIAGAGVYEQYF	TGTGCCAGCAGGATAGCCGGAGCGGGGGTCTACGAGCAGTACTTC
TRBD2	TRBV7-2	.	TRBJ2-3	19	CASSTSLAVGTSKGNTQYF	TGTGCCAGCAGCACATCCCTCGCCGTAGGGACTAGTAAGGGAAATACGCAGTATTTT
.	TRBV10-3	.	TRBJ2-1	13	CAIRELEYNEQFF	TGTGCCATCAGGGAACTGGAGTACAATGAGCAGTTCTTC
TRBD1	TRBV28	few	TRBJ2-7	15	CASSSPGTGTREQYF	TGTGCCAGCAGTTCCCCCGGGACAGGCACACGGGAGCAGTACTTC
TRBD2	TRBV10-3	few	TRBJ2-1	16	CAISPSGTSGNHEQFF	TGTGCCATCAGCCCATCCGGGACTAGCGGGAATCATGAGCAGTTCTTC
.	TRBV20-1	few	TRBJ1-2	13	CSASGRVDYGYTF	TGCAGTGCTTCTGGCCGGGTAGACTATGGCTACACCTTC
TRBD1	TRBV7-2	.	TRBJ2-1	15	CASSVPGQIYNEQFF	TGTGCCAGCAGCGTGCCGGGACAGATCTACAATGAGCAGTTCTTC
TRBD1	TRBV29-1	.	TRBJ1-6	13	CSVQDREDSPLHF	TGCAGCGTTCAGGACAGGGAGGACTCACCCCTCCACTTT
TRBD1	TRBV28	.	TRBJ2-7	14	CASSLLRGTYEQYF	TGTGCCAGCAGTTTACTCAGGGGGACCTACGAGCAGTACTTC
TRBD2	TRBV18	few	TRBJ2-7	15	CASSLGLAGESEQYF	TGTGCCAGCTCACTTGGACTAGCGGGAGAGTCGGAGCAGTACTTC
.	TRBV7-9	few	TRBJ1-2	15	CAVPTGGGLNYGYTF	TGTGCCGTGCCTACAGGCGGGGGACTTAACTATGGCTACACCTTC
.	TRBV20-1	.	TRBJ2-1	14	CSARGHPSGNEQFF	TGCAGTGCTAGAGGTCACCCCTCGGGGAATGAGCAGTTCTTC
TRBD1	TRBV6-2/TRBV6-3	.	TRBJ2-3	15	CASSLAGGYADTQYF	TGTGCCAGCAGTTTGGCAGGGGGCTATGCAGATACGCAGTATTTT
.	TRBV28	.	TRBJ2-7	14	CASGAYVLAYEQYF	TGTGCCAGCGGGGCGTATGTTTTGGCTTACGAGCAGTACTTC
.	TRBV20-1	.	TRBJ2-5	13	CSARLGGKGTQYF	TGCAGTGCTCGATTGGGAGGAAAGGGGACCCAGTACTTC
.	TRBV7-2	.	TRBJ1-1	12	CASSRRYTEAFF	TGTGCCAGCAGCCGAAGATACACTGAAGCTTTCTTT
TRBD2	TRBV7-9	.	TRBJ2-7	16	CASSASSGGASYEQYF	TGTGCCAGCAGCGCATCTAGCGGGGGGGCTTCCTACGAGCAGTACTTC
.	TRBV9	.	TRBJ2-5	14	CASSVEQWEETQYF	TGTGCCAGCAGCGTAGAACAGTGGGAAGAGACCCAGTACTTC
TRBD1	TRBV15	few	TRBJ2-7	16	CATSRPGQVTSYEQYF	TGTGCCACCAGCAGACCGGGACAGGTGACTTCCTACGAGCAGTACTTC
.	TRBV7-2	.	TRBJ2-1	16	CASSLEIVKGVGEQFF	TGTGCCAGCAGCTTAGAAATCGTCAAGGGGGTTGGTGAGCAGTTCTTC
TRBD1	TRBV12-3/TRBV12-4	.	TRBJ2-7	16	CASNSYRDSYSYEQYF	TGTGCCAGCAATTCATACCGGGACAGCTACTCCTACGAGCAGTACTTC
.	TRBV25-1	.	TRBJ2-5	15	CASSESAGAAETQYF	TGTGCCAGCAGTGAATCCGCAGGGGCGGCAGAGACCCAGTACTTC
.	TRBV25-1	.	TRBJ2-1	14	CASSEGLPYNEQFF	TGTGCCAGCAGTGAGGGTCTACCATACAATGAGCAGTTCTTC
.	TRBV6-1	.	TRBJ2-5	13	CAGDRRAEETQYF	TGTGCCGGTGACCGCAGGGCGGAAGAGACCCAGTACTTC
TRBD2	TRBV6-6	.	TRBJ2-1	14	CASSYGTSGEKQFF	TGTGCCAGCAGTTACGGGACTAGCGGGGAGAAGCAGTTCTTC
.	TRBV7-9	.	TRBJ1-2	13	CASSSPENYGYTF	TGTGCCAGCAGCTCCCCCGAGAACTATGGCTACACCTTC
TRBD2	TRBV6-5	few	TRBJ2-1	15	CASTPGLASWNEQFF	TGTGCCAGCACTCCGGGACTAGCGAGTTGGAATGAGCAGTTCTTC
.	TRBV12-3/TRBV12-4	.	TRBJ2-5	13	CASSSPRKETQYF	TGTGCCAGCAGTTCTCCGAGGAAAGAGACCCAGTACTTC
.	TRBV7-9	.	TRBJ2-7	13	CASSLAREYEQYF	TGTGCCAGCAGCTTAGCGCGCGAGTACGAGCAGTACTTC
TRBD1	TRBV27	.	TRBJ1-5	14	CASSPGQGTFPQHF	TGTGCCAGCAGCCCGGGACAGGGGACCTTCCCCCAGCATTTT
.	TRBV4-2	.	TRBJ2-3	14	CASSPGPAGDTQYF	TGTGCCAGCAGCCCCGGGCCGGCGGGGGATACGCAGTATTTT
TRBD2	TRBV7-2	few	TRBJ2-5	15	CASSSQRGGQETQYF	TGTGCCAGCAGCTCCCAGCGGGGGGGCCAAGAGACCCAGTACTTC
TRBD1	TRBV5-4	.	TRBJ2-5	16	CASSPPGRGQGETQYF	TGTGCCAGCAGCCCTCCGGGCAGGGGGCAGGGGGAGACCCAGTACTTC
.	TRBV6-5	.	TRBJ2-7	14	CASSYGPEAYEQYF	TGTGCCAGCAGTTACGGCCCTGAAGCCTACGAGCAGTACTTC
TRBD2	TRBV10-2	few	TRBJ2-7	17	CASSEPPLAGEIYEQYF	TGCGCCAGCAGTGAGCCTCCGCTAGCGGGAGAGATCTACGAGCAGTACTTC
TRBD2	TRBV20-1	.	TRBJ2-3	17	CSARPAGTSGVTDTQYF	TGCAGTGCTAGACCAGCCGGGACTAGCGGGGTCACAGATACGCAGTATTTT
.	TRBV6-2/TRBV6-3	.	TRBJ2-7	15	CASRPTGQGVYEQYF	TGTGCCAGCAGACCTACGGGGCAGGGAGTTTACGAGCAGTACTTC
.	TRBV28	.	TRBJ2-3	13	CASFLTSTDTQYF	TGTGCCAGCTTTCTAACTAGCACAGATACGCAGTATTTT
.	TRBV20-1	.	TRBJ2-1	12	CSARDVVGGQFF	TGCAGTGCTAGAGATGTAGTAGGGGGGCAGTTCTTC
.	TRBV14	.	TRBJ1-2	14	CASSQSLIGYGYTF	TGTGCCAGCAGCCAGTCGCTAATCGGATATGGCTACACCTTC
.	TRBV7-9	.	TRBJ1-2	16	CASSLAGSDVNYGYTF	TGTGCCAGCAGCTTAGCGGGGTCCGACGTTAACTATGGCTACACCTTC
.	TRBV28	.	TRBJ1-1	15	CASSPRREENTEAFF	TGTGCCAGCAGTCCCCGGCGGGAGGAGAACACTGAAGCTTTCTTT
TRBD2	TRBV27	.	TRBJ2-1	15	CASSQGSSGHNEQFF	TGTGCCAGCAGCCAAGGGTCTAGCGGGCACAATGAGCAGTTCTTC
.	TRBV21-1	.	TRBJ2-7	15	CASSKALFPEEEQYF	TGTGCCAGCAGCAAAGCGCTTTTTCCGGAGGAAGAGCAGTACTTC
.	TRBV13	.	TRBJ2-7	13	CASSTEDRYEQYF	TGTGCCAGCAGTACCGAGGACCGCTACGAGCAGTACTTC
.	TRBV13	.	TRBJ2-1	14	CASSFTRAWDEQFF	TGTGCCAGCAGCTTTACTAGGGCTTGGGATGAGCAGTTCTTC
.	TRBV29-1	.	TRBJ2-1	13	CSVSTQACNEQFF	TGCAGCGTTTCCACCCAGGCTTGCAATGAGCAGTTCTTC
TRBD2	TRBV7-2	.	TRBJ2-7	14	CASRVAGGVYEQYF	TGTGCCAGCAGAGTAGCGGGAGGGGTCTACGAGCAGTACTTC
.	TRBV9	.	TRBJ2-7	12	CASSASIYEQYF	TGTGCCAGCAGCGCCTCGATTTACGAGCAGTACTTC
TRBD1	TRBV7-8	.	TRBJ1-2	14	CASSPRDRVYGYTF	TGTGCCAGCAGCCCCCGGGACAGGGTCTATGGCTACACCTTC
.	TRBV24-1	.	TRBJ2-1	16	CATSDLSSTDYNEQFF	TGTGCCACCAGTGATTTGTCTTCCACTGACTACAATGAGCAGTTCTTC
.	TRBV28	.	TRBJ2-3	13	CASSFSNKDTQYF	TGTGCCAGCAGTTTCTCTAACAAAGATACGCAGTATTTT
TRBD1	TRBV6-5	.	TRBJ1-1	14	CASSFQGGGTEAFF	TGTGCCAGCAGTTTCCAGGGGGGTGGGACTGAAGCTTTCTTT
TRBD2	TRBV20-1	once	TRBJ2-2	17	CSARGLGKREYTGELFF	TGCAGTGCTAGAGGCTTAGGAAAGCGGGAGTACACCGGGGAGCTGTTTTTT
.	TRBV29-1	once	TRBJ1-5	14	CSVVQGIGNQPQHF	TGCAGCGTTGTGCAGGGGATTGGCAATCAGCCCCAGCATTTT
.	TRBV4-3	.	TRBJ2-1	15	CASSLRQGRGNEQFF	TGCGCCAGCAGCTTACGACAGGGTCGGGGGAATGAGCAGTTCTTC
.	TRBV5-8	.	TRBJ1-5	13	CASSLTQGSPQHF	TGTGCCAGCAGCTTGACACAGGGTTCGCCCCAGCATTTT
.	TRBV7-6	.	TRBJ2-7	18	CASSLPRGDRERAYEQYF	TGTGCCAGCAGCTTACCCAGGGGAGATAGAGAGAGGGCCTACGAGCAGTACTTC